This TCR beta chain originates from a study of neurological immune-mediated disorders. Time point meaning: technical triplicate 3. The sample holds many counts of this clonotype. The antigen is unknown. Germline loops: CDR1 LNHNV, CDR2 YYDKDF (reference sequence). V was pared by 4 bases and J by 1 base, with 4 bases between. There are 12 residues in the CDR3. cDNA was made by 5'RACE with 10-nucleotide random UMIs. Via MiXCR, TCRdb re-called the 5' RACE reads, giving one row per CDR3 protein. The sample carries nearly 30,000 distinct CDR3 sequences, 16% recorded once. Study-level findings and limits: Levels of TCR clonal expansion peaked in HTLV-1-associated myelopathy and reached their lowest in multiple sclerosis, under those of healthy controls.

The sequencing input was CD4+ T cells from blood. This receptor was taken from a female donor with HTLV-1-associated myelopathy (HAM/TSP). The chain is built from TRBV15 and TRBJ1-1; D is undetermined. CDR3 DNA sequence: TGTGCCACCAGCACGGGGAACACTGAAGCTTTCTTT. Residues: CATSTGNTEAFF.